What follows are 13 T cell receptor beta chains derived from one specimen sequenced in a study of cytomegalovirus exposure and HLA in healthy donors. Both 60 Vbeta primers and 13 Jbeta primers went into the PCR. Generated by immunoSEQ multiplex PCR, the TCRdb table keeps only in-frame clones and is missing some. Among some 95,000 clones listed, around four fifths were seen once. Sample: PBMCs. These receptors all come from a woman aged 40 to 50 in good health and CMV-seronegative.

The CDR3 protein is CASSLFPGSSYEQYF. The CDR3 coding sequence is TGTGCCAGCAGCTTATTTCCGGGTAGTTCCTACGAGCAGTACTTC. The chain recombines TRBV7-2 with TRBJ2-7, with no clear D. The CDR3 is made up of 15 amino acids. The V and J ends lost 2 bases and 1 base respectively, with 12 bases between them. CDR1 SGHTA and CDR2 FQGNSA come from the germline V gene.

The chain couples TRBV19 to TRBJ1-1; D uncertain. V was clipped by 8 bases and J by 1 base, with 5 bases between them. CDR3 length: 11 residues. Germline CDR1 reads LNHDA; CDR2 reads SQIVND (reference sequence). This CDR3 reads CASSENTEAFF. In DNA, the CDR3 is TGTGCCAGTTCAGAGAACACTGAAGCTTTCTTT.

The sample holds one count of this clone. V gene TRBV7-9 combines with J gene TRBJ1-1; D uncertain. The V and J ends lost 6 bases and 0 bases respectively, with 8 bases between them. The germline V gene has CDR1 SEHNR and CDR2 FQNEAQ (reference sequence). The CDR3 totals 13 residues. This CDR3 reads CASSSEMNTEAFF. The CDR3 bases are TGTGCCAGCAGTTCTGAGATGAACACTGAAGCTTTCTTT.

For the CDR3, the DNA is TGTGCCAGCAGCTTAGGGCAGGGAGGTCAGCCCCAGCATTTT. Translation: CASSLGQGGQPQHF. The J gene is TRBJ1-5, the V gene TRBV7-9; D perhaps matches TRBD1 (5 bases). Deletions cut 1 base from V and 6 bases from J, with 10 bases between. This CDR3 comprises 14 residues. Germline CDR1 and CDR2: SEHNR and FQNEAQ (reference sequence). The full variable domain, its missing parts supplied by reference TRBV7-9 and TRBJ1-5, is DTGVSQNPRHKITKRGQNVTFRCDPISEHNRLYWYRQTLGQGPEFLTYFQNEAQLEKSRLLSDRFSAERPKGSFSTLEIQRTEQGDSAMYLCASSLGQGGQPQHFGDGTRLSIL.

This sequence joins TRBV5-1 and TRBJ2-7; D perhaps matches TRBD2 (5 bases). The CDR3 extends over 13 amino acids. CDR1 SGHRS and CDR2 YFSETQ come from the germline V gene. Trimming took 2 bases from V and 0 from J, leaving 6 bases between them. The CDR3 nucleotides read TGCGCCAGCAGCTTCGAGGGCTCCTACGAGCAGTACTTC. Protein: CASSFEGSYEQYF.

The chain uses TRBV7-8 and TRBJ1-5; 10 bases agree with TRBD1. Per the germline V gene, CDR1 is SGHVS and CDR2 is FQNEAQ. The V and J ends lost 5 bases and 4 bases, in that order; junction bases with no gene match: 5. The CDR3 contains 15 residues. The CDR3 nucleotides are TGTGCCAGCAGCCGAAAGGGACAGGGGAATCAGCCCCAGCATTTT. It specifies CASSRKGQGNQPQHF.

The rearrangement links TRBV27 to TRBJ1-1; the D gene is possibly TRBD1 (6 bases). This CDR3 spans 12 amino acids. CDR1 is MNHEY and CDR2 is SMNVEV in the germline V gene (reference sequence). Trimming cost V 4 bases and J 10 bases, with 13 bases left between them. This CDR3 is CASSSTGWGAFF. The CDR3 nucleotides read TGTGCCAGCAGTTCAACAGGGTGGGGAGCTTTCTTT.

The chain combines TRBV7-9 with TRBJ2-7; 7 bases align to TRBD1. Germline V CDR1 and CDR2: SEHNR, FQNEAQ (reference sequence). CDR3 size: 15 residues. Losses at the gene ends were 5 bases for V and 2 bases for J; bases not matched to a gene: 9. CDR3 nucleotides: TGTGCCAGCAGCCGAGGGGGCCTACGAGCCTACGAGCAGTACTTC. Its protein is CASSRGGLRAYEQYF. The variable domain in full, completed from reference TRBV7-9 and TRBJ2-7, reads DTGVSQNPRHKITKRGQNVTFRCDPISEHNRLYWYRQTLGQGPEFLTYFQNEAQLEKSRLLSDRFSAERPKGSFSTLEIQRTEQGDSAMYLCASSRGGLRAYEQYFGPGTRLTVT.

This clone was counted between two and nine times. The rearrangement uses TRBV7-9 and TRBJ1-2; TRBD1 agrees at 7 bases. The CDR3 has 15 amino acids. The junction had 8 bases not matched to a gene; V was cut back by 4 bases and J by 3 bases. CDR1 and CDR2 from the germline V gene are SEHNR and FQNEAQ (reference sequence). The CDR3 protein is CASSYSPDRDYGYTF. In DNA, the CDR3 is TGTGCCAGCAGCTACTCCCCAGACAGGGACTATGGCTACACCTTC.

CDR3 sequence (DNA): TGTGCTAGTGGCAATAGCGGCAGCTCCTACAATGAGCAGTTCTTC. Its protein product is CASGNSGSSYNEQFF. V gene TRBV12-5 combines with J gene TRBJ2-1; D is possibly TRBD2 (6 bases). The V end was cut by 6 bases, the J end by 0 bases, with 12 bases between. The CDR3 loop spans 15 amino acids. Germline CDR1 LGHNT, CDR2 FRNRAP.

The genes are TRBV2 and TRBJ1-6; the match to TRBD1 covers 7 bases. Losses at the gene ends were 7 bases for V and 9 bases for J; bases not matched to a gene: 9. Germline V gives CDR1 SNHLY, CDR2 FYNNEI. CDR3 length: 14 amino acids. CDR3 protein: CASTGQAAVSPLHF. CDR3 DNA: TGTGCCAGCACCGGACAGGCCGCGGTTTCACCCCTCCACTTT.

The rearrangement links TRBV7-2 to TRBJ2-7; D remains unclear. Germline V lookup: CDR1 SGHTA, CDR2 FQGNSA. This CDR3 region has 14 residues. Trimming shortened V by 7 bases and J by 2 bases, and 15 bases separated the two germline ends. CDR3 bases: TGTGCCAGCAAGGCCTCCGCAGGCCCCTACGAGCAGTACTTC. Translated, it gives CASKASAGPYEQYF.

This clone was found once. V usage is TRBV6-1 and J usage is TRBJ2-1, with 7 bases lining up with TRBD2. Germline V CDR1 and CDR2: MNHNS, SASEGT. With V trimmed by 8 bases and J by 9 bases, 4 bases remained unmatched. The CDR3 loop spans 11 amino acids. CDR3 in amino acids: CASRIAGEQFF. The DNA of the CDR3 is TGTGCCAGCCGGATAGCGGGTGAGCAGTTCTTC.